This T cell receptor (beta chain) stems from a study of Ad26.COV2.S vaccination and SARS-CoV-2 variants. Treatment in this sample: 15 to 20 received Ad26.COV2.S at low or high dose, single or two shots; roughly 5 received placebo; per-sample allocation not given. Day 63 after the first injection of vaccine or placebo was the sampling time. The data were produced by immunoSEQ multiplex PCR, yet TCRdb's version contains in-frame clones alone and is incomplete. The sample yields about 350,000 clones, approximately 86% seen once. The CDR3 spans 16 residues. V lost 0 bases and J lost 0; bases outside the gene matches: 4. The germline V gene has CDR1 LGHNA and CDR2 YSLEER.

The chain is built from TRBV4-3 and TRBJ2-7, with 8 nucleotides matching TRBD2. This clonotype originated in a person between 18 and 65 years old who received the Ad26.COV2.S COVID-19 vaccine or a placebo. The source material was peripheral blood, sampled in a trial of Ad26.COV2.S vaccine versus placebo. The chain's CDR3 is CASSQDTGGSSYEQYF. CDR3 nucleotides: TGCGCCAGCAGCCAAGATACGGGGGGGAGCTCCTACGAGCAGTACTTC.